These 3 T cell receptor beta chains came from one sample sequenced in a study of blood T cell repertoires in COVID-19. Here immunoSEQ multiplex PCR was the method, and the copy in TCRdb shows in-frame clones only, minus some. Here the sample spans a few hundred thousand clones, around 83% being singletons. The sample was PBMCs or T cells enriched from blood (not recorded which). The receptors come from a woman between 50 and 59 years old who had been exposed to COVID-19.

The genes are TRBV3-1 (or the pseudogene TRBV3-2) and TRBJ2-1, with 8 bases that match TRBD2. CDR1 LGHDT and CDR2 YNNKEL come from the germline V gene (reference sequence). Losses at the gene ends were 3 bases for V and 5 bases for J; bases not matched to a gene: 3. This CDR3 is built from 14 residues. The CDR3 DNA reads TGTGCCAGCAGCCACACTAGCGGAAACAATGAGCAGTTCTTC. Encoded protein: CASSHTSGNNEQFF.

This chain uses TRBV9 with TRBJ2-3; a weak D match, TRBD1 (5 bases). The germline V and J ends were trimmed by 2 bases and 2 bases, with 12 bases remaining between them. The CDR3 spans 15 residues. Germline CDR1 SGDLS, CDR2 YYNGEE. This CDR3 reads CASSVLTENTDTQYF. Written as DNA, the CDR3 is TGTGCCAGCAGCGTCCTGACAGAAAACACAGATACGCAGTATTTT.

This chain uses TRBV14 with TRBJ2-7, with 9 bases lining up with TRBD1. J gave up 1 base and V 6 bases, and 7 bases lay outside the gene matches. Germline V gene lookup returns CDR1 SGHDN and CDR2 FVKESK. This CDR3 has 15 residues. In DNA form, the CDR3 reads TGTGCCAGCAGACTGACCGGGACAGGGTCCTACGAGCAGTACTTC. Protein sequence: CASRLTGTGSYEQYF. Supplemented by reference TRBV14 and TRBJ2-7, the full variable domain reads EAGVTQFPSHSVIEKGQTVTLRCDPISGHDNLYWYRRVMGKEIKFLLHFVKESKQDESGMPNNRFLAERTGGTYSTLKVQPAELEDSGVYFCASRLTGTGSYEQYFGPGTRLTVT.